A selection of T cell receptor beta chains follows, all from one sample in a study of blood T cell repertoires in COVID-19. Measured with immunoSEQ multiplex PCR; TCRdb has only the in-frame clones, and not every one. The data show some 80,000 clones, with around nine tenths seen just once and approximately 8.1% held by the top ten. Input material: peripheral blood. Receptor source: an elderly man with active or convalescent COVID-19. CDR3s include the opening cysteine and the closing phenylalanine or tryptophan. A D gene is named only where the DNA matches it firmly. Size values are once, few and many counts, or a class for expanded clones, and some rows have none.

J: TRBJ1-1; D: NA; size: NA; V: TRBV6-5; CDR3: CASSSNRIEAFF; DNA: TGTGCCAGCAGTTCGAACAGAATTGAAGCTTTCTTT
J: TRBJ1-4; D: NA; size: once; V: TRBV5-1; CDR3: CASSLRQGGEKLFF; DNA: TGCGCCAGCAGCTTACGCCAGGGCGGTGAAAAACTGTTTTTT
J: TRBJ2-1; D: TRBD1; size: NA; V: TRBV29-1; CDR3: CSVEGTGTGTYEQFF; DNA: TGCAGCGTTGAGGGGACCGGGACAGGGACGTATGAGCAGTTCTTC
J: TRBJ2-5; D: TRBD1; size: NA; V: TRBV3-1/TRBV3-2; CDR3: CASSSRQGGETQYF; DNA: TGTGCCAGCAGCTCAAGACAGGGCGGGGAGACCCAGTACTTC
J: TRBJ2-3; D: NA; size: NA; V: TRBV11-2; CDR3: CASSLTRNTDTQYF; DNA: TGTGCCAGCAGCTTAACTAGAAACACAGATACGCAGTATTTT
J: TRBJ1-5; D: NA; size: NA; V: TRBV6-5; CDR3: CASSYVQDWRHF; DNA: TGTGCCAGCAGTTACGTGCAGGACTGGCGGCATTTT
J: TRBJ1-4; D: TRBD1; size: few; V: TRBV5-6; CDR3: CASSLQGAGEKLFF; DNA: TGTGCCAGCAGCTTACAGGGGGCCGGTGAAAAACTGTTTTTT
J: TRBJ2-5; D: NA; size: NA; V: TRBV27; CDR3: CASSPLGGTETQYF; DNA: TGTGCCAGCAGTCCCCTCGGCGGGACGGAGACCCAGTACTTC
J: TRBJ1-3; D: NA; size: NA; V: TRBV6-5; CDR3: CASSKTGHSGNTIYF; DNA: TGTGCCAGCAGTAAAACAGGTCACTCTGGAAACACCATATATTTT
J: TRBJ2-2; D: TRBD2; size: NA; V: TRBV11-2; CDR3: CASTSLAGVTGELFF; DNA: TGTGCCAGCACCTCTCTAGCGGGGGTCACCGGGGAGCTGTTTTTT
J: TRBJ1-2; D: TRBD1; size: NA; V: TRBV5-1; CDR3: CASSLGQGPYGYTF; DNA: TGCGCCAGCAGCCTCGGACAGGGCCCCTATGGCTACACCTTC
J: TRBJ1-2; D: NA; size: once; V: TRBV30; CDR3: CAWAQALPGPSGYTF; DNA: TGTGCCTGGGCCCAGGCTTTGCCAGGGCCATCCGGCTACACCTTC
J: TRBJ2-4; D: TRBD2; size: NA; V: TRBV7-2; CDR3: CASSLMAGGIIGNIQYF; DNA: TGTGCCAGCAGCTTAATGGCGGGAGGGATTATTGGAAACATTCAGTACTTC
J: TRBJ1-6; D: NA; size: few; V: TRBV5-1; CDR3: CASSLFQEYNSPLHF; DNA: TGCGCCAGCAGCTTGTTCCAGGAATATAATTCACCCCTCCACTTT
J: TRBJ2-6; D: NA; size: NA; V: TRBV18; CDR3: CASAPTGASGANVLTF; DNA: TGTGCCAGCGCCCCGACAGGAGCCTCTGGGGCCAACGTCCTGACTTTC
J: TRBJ1-5; D: TRBD1; size: NA; V: TRBV5-1; CDR3: CASSQGQGSSQPQHF; DNA: TGCGCCAGCAGCCAAGGACAGGGGTCAAGTCAGCCCCAGCATTTT
J: TRBJ1-6; D: TRBD1; size: NA; V: TRBV6-2/TRBV6-3; CDR3: CASSDGQGRNNSPLHF; DNA: TGTGCCAGCAGTGACGGACAGGGGCGTAATAATTCACCCCTCCACTTT
J: TRBJ2-3; D: NA; size: NA; V: TRBV9; CDR3: CASSPRTTMGADTQYF; DNA: TGTGCCAGCAGCCCAAGGACTACCATGGGGGCAGATACGCAGTATTTT
J: TRBJ2-1; D: TRBD2; size: NA; V: TRBV29-1; CDR3: CSGQTSGRENEQFF; DNA: TGCAGCGGGCAGACTAGCGGGAGGGAAAATGAGCAGTTCTTC
J: TRBJ1-5; D: NA; size: NA; V: TRBV6-5; CDR3: CASSLGKRGIQPQHF; DNA: TGTGCCAGCAGTTTGGGAAAAAGGGGGATCCAGCCCCAGCATTTT
J: TRBJ1-2; D: NA; size: few; V: TRBV18; CDR3: CASSPGARDYGYTF; DNA: TGTGCCAGCTCACCAGGAGCGAGGGACTATGGCTACACCTTC
J: TRBJ2-3; D: TRBD2; size: NA; V: TRBV4-1; CDR3: CASSQEGPAGADTQYF; DNA: TGCGCCAGCAGCCAAGAAGGTCCAGCGGGGGCAGATACGCAGTATTTT
J: TRBJ1-3; D: NA; size: once; V: TRBV10-2; CDR3: CASSEPRQSSGNTIYF; DNA: TGCGCCAGCAGTGAGCCCCGACAGAGCTCTGGAAACACCATATATTTT
J: TRBJ2-1; D: TRBD1; size: NA; V: TRBV13; CDR3: CASSLGRQGDEQFF; DNA: TGTGCCAGCAGCTTAGGCCGACAGGGGGATGAGCAGTTCTTC
J: TRBJ1-3; D: NA; size: few; V: TRBV5-1; CDR3: CASSLGRDSSGNTIYF; DNA: TGCGCCAGCAGCTTGGGCAGGGATTCTTCTGGAAACACCATATATTTT
J: TRBJ1-5; D: NA; size: few; V: TRBV19; CDR3: CATSPTGSQPQHF; DNA: TGTGCCACCTCTCCGACAGGCAGTCAGCCCCAGCATTTT
J: TRBJ2-5; D: TRBD2; size: NA; V: TRBV24-1; CDR3: CATSDALAGVQETQYF; DNA: TGTGCCACCAGTGATGCGCTAGCGGGGGTTCAAGAGACCCAGTACTTC
J: TRBJ2-1; D: NA; size: NA; V: TRBV10-1; CDR3: CASSMDREQFF; DNA: TGCGCCAGCAGTATGGACAGAGAGCAGTTCTTC
J: TRBJ1-6; D: NA; size: NA; V: TRBV3-1/TRBV3-2; CDR3: CASSQAASGNSPLHF; DNA: TGTGCCAGCAGCCAAGCTGCCAGCGGTAATTCACCCCTCCACTTT
J: TRBJ2-1; D: TRBD2; size: NA; V: TRBV11-2; CDR3: CASSLALSGSQFF; DNA: TGTGCCAGCAGCTTAGCCCTTAGCGGGTCGCAGTTCTTC
J: TRBJ2-1; D: TRBD2; size: NA; V: TRBV11-3; CDR3: CASSSDSGKEVEQFF; DNA: TGTGCCAGCAGCTCAGATAGCGGGAAGGAGGTCGAGCAGTTCTTC
J: TRBJ1-5; D: TRBD1; size: NA; V: TRBV19; CDR3: CASTPQGFQPQHF; DNA: TGTGCCAGTACCCCACAGGGGTTTCAGCCCCAGCATTTT
J: TRBJ1-1; D: TRBD1; size: NA; V: TRBV7-2; CDR3: CASGWDSYTEAFF; DNA: TGTGCCAGCGGGTGGGACAGTTACACTGAAGCTTTCTTT
J: TRBJ2-1; D: TRBD2; size: once; V: TRBV14; CDR3: CASSQASGTSIRNEQFF; DNA: TGTGCCAGCAGCCAAGCGAGCGGGACTAGCATAAGAAATGAGCAGTTCTTC
J: TRBJ1-1; D: TRBD1; size: NA; V: TRBV5-1; CDR3: CASSLDRGSTEAFF; DNA: TGCGCCAGCAGCTTGGACAGGGGGTCCACTGAAGCTTTCTTT
J: TRBJ2-5; D: TRBD2; size: NA; V: TRBV9; CDR3: CASSPTESGLAETQYF; DNA: TGTGCCAGCAGCCCTACTGAGAGCGGACTAGCAGAGACCCAGTACTTC
J: TRBJ2-1; D: NA; size: NA; V: TRBV14; CDR3: CASSQDWGEMFF; DNA: TGTGCCAGCAGCCAAGATTGGGGGGAGATGTTCTTC
J: TRBJ2-5; D: NA; size: NA; V: TRBV10-2; CDR3: CASSTGAMETQYF; DNA: TGCGCCAGCAGCACCGGAGCTATGGAGACCCAGTACTTC
J: TRBJ1-1; D: TRBD1; size: NA; V: TRBV11-2; CDR3: CASSSDRAEAFF; DNA: TGTGCCAGCAGCTCGGACAGGGCCGAAGCTTTCTTT
J: TRBJ1-6; D: TRBD1; size: NA; V: TRBV9; CDR3: CASSLRQGHSPLHF; DNA: TGTGCCAGCAGCCTCCGACAGGGTCATTCACCCCTCCACTTT
J: TRBJ1-1; D: TRBD1; size: NA; V: TRBV12-3/TRBV12-4; CDR3: CATGQGANTEAFF; DNA: TGTGCCACTGGACAGGGGGCGAACACTGAAGCTTTCTTT